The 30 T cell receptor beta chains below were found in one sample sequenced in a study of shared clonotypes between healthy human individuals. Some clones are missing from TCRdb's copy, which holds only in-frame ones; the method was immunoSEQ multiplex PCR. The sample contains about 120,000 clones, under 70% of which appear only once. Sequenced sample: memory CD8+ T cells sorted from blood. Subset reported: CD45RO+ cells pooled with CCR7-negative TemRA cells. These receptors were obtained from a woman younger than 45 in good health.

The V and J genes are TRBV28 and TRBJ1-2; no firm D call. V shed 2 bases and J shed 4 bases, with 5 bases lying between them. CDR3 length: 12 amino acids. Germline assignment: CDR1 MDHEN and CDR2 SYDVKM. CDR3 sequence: CASSLSPYGYTF. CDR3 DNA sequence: TGTGCCAGCAGTTTAAGTCCCTATGGCTACACCTTC.

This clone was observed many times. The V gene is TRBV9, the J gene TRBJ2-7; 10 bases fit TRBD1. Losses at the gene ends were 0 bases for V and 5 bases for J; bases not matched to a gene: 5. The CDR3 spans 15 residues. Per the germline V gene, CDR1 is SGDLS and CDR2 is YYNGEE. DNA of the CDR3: TGTGCCAGCAGCGTAGGGGGGACAGGGGTCGACGAGCAGTACTTC. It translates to CASSVGGTGVDEQYF.

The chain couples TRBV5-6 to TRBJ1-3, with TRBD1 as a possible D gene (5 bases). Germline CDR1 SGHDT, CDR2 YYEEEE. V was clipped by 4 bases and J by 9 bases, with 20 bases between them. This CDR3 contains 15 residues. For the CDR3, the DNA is TGTGCCAGCAGCCAAGGGGACGGAATGATGGGCACCATATATTTT. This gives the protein CASSQGDGMMGTIYF.

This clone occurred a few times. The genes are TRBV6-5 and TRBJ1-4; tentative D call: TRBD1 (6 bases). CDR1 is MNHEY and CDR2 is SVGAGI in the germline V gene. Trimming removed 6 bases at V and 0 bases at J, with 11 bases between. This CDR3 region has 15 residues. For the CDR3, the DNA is TGTGCCAGCAGCCTACAGGGATCAACTAATGAAAAACTGTTTTTT. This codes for CASSLQGSTNEKLFF.

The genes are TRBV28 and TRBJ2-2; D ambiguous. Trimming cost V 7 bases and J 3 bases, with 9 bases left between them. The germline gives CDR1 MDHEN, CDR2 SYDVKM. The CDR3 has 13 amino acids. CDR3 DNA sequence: TGTGCCAGCATCCGCCGTTACACCGGGGAGCTGTTTTTT. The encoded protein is CASIRRYTGELFF.

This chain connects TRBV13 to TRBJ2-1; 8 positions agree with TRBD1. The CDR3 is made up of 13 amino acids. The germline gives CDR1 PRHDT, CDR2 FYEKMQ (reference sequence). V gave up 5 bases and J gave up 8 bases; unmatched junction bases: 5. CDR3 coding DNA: TGTGCCAGCAGCCTACAGGGGGTCGATGAGCAGTTCTTC. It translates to CASSLQGVDEQFF.

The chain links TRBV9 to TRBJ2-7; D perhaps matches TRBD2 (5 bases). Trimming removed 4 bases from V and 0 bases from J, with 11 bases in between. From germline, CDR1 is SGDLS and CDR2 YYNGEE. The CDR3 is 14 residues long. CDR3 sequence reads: CASSLTGSSYEQYF. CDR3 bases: TGTGCCAGCAGCTTAACGGGGAGCTCCTACGAGCAGTACTTC.

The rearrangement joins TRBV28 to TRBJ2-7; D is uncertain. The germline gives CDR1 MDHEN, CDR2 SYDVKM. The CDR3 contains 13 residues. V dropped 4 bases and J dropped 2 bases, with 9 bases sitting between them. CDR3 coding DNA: TGTGCCAGCAGTTCAGGACGGACCTACGAGCAGTACTTC. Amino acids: CASSSGRTYEQYF.

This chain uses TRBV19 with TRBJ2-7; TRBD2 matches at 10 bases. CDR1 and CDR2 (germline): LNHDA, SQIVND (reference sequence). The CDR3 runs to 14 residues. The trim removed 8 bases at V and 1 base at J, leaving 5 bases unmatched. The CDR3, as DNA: TGTGCCAGTGCGCCGGGACTAGCGTCCTACGAGCAGTACTTC. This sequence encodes CASAPGLASYEQYF.

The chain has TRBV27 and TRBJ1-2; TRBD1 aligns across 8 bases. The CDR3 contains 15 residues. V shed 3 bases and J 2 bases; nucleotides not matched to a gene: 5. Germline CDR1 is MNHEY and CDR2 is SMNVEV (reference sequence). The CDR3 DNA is TGTGCCAGCAGTTTCTTAACAGGGGGGAACTATGGCTACACCTTC. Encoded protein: CASSFLTGGNYGYTF.

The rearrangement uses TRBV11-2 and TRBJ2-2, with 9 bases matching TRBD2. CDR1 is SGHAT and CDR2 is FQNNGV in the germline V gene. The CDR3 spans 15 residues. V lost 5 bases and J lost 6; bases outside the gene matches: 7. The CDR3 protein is CASSLLAGPSGELFF. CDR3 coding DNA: TGTGCCAGCAGCCTACTAGCGGGTCCTTCCGGGGAGCTGTTTTTT.

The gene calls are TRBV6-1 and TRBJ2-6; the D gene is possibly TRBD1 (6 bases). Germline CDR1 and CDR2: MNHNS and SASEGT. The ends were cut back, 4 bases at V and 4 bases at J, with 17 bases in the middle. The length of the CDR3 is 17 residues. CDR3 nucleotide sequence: TGTGCCAGCAGTGCCTATCGGCAGGGGCCCGGGGCCAACGTCCTGACTTTC. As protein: CASSAYRQGPGANVLTF.

The CDR3 spells CASSVTGDRDYEQYF. For the CDR3, the DNA is TGTGCCAGCAGTGTCACCGGGGACAGAGATTACGAGCAGTACTTC. V and J are TRBV25-1 and TRBJ2-7, with 7 positions matching TRBD1. V shed 4 bases, J shed 4 bases, and the junction held 10 bases outside the gene matches. CDR1 MGHDK and CDR2 SYGVNS come from the germline V gene. This CDR3 has 15 residues.

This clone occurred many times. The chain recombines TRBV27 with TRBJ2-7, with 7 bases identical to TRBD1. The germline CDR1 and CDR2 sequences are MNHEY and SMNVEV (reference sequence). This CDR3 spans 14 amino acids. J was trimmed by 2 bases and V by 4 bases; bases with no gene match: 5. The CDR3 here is CASSSTGTAYEQYF. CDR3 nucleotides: TGTGCCAGCAGTTCTACCGGGACAGCCTACGAGCAGTACTTC.

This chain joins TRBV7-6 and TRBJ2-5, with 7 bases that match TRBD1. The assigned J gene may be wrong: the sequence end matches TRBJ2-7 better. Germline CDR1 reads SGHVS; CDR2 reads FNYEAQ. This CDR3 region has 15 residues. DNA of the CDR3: TGTGCCAGCAGCCAAGAGGGGGACAGCTCCTACGAGCAGTACTTC. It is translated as CASSQEGDSSYEQYF.

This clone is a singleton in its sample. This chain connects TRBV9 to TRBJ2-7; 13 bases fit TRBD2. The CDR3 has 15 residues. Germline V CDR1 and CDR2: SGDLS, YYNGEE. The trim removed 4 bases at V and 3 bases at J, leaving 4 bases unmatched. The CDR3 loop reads CASSPRTSGSYEQYF. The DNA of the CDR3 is TGTGCCAGCAGCCCACGGACTAGCGGGAGCTACGAGCAGTACTTC.

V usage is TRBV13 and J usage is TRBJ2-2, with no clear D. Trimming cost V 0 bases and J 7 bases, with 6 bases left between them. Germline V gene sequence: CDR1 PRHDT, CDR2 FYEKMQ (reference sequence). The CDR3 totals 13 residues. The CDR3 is CASSLGPRGELFF. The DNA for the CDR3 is TGTGCCAGCAGCTTAGGGCCCCGCGGGGAGCTGTTTTTT.

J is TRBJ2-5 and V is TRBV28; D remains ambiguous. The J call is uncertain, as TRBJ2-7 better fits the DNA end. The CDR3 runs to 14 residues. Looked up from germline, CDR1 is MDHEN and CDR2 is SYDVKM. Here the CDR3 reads CASSLVPEAYEQYF. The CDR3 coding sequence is TGTGCCAGCAGTTTAGTCCCAGAGGCGTACGAGCAGTACTTC.

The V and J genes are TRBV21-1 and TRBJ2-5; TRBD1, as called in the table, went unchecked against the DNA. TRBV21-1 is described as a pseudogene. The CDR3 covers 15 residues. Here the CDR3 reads CASRPVNRYQETQYF. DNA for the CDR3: TGTGCCAGCAGACCAGTTAACAGGTACCAAGAGACCCAGTACTTC.

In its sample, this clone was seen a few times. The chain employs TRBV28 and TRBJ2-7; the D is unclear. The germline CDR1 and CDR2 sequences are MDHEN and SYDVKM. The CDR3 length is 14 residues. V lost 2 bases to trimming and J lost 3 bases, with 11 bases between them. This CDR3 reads CASSLPGVSYEQYF. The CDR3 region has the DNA TGTGCCAGCAGTTTACCCGGAGTAAGCTACGAGCAGTACTTC.

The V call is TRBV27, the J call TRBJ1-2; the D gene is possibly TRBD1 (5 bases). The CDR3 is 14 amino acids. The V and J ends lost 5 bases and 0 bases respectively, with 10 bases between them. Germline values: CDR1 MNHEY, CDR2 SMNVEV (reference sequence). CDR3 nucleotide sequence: TGTGCCAGCAGTCCAAGGGGAGCTAACTATGGCTACACCTTC. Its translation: CASSPRGANYGYTF.

CDR3: CASSLSYTGELFF. The CDR3 DNA follows: TGTGCCAGCAGCTTAAGCTACACCGGGGAGCTGTTTTTT. The chain links TRBV7-6 to TRBJ2-2; D call uncertain. The CDR3 consists of 13 residues. Germline V CDR1 and CDR2: SGHVS, FNYEAQ. With 2 bases removed from V and 3 bases from J, the gap between germline ends came to 4 bases.

CDR3 in amino acids: CSAVGGWTGELFF. The CDR3 bases are TGCAGCGCCGTCGGGGGGTGGACCGGGGAGCTGTTTTTT. This sequence joins TRBV29-1 and TRBJ2-2; 7 nucleotides match TRBD2. The V and J ends lost 7 bases and 5 bases, in that order; junction bases with no gene match: 7. Germline V gene data show CDR1 as SQVTM and CDR2 as ANQGSEA. There are 13 residues in the CDR3.

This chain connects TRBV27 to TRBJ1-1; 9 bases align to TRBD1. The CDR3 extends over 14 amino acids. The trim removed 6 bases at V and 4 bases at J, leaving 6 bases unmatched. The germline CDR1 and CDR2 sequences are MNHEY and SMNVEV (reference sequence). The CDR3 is CASRRDRVSTEAFF. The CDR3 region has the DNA TGTGCCAGCAGACGGGACAGGGTGAGCACTGAAGCTTTCTTT.

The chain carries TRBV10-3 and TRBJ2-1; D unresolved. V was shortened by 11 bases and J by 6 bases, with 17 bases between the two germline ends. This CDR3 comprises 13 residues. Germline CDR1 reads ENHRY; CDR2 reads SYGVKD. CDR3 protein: CASRGQVGNEQFF. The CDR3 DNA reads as TGTGCCTCGCGTGGCCAGGTTGGCAATGAGCAGTTCTTC.

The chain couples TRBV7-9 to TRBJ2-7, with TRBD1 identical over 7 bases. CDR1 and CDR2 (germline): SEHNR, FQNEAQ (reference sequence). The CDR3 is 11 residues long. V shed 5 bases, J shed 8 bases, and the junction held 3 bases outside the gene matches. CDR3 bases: TGTGCCAGCAGCCCGGACAGGCAGCAGTACTTC. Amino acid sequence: CASSPDRQQYF.

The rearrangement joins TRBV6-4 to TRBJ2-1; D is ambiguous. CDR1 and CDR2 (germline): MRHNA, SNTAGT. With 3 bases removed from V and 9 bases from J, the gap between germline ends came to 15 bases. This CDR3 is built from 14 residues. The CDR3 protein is CASSDSSAPGEQFF. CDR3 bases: TGTGCCAGCAGTGATTCGTCCGCGCCGGGTGAGCAGTTCTTC.

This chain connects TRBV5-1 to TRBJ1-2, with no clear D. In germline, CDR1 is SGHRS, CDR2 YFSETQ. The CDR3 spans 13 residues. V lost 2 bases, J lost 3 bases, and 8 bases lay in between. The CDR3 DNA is TGCGCCAGCAGCTTCGAAAACCACTATGGCTACACCTTC. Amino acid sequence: CASSFENHYGYTF.

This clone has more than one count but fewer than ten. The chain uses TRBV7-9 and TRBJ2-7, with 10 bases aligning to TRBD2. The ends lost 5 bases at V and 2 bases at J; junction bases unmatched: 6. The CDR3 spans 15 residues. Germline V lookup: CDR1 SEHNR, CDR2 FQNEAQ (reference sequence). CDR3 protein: CASSELAGEAYEQYF. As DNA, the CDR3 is TGTGCCAGCAGCGAGCTAGCGGGAGAAGCCTACGAGCAGTACTTC. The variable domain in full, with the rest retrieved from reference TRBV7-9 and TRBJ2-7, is DTGVSQNPRHKITKRGQNVTFRCDPISEHNRLYWYRQTLGQGPEFLTYFQNEAQLEKSRLLSDRFSAERPKGSFSTLEIQRTEQGDSAMYLCASSELAGEAYEQYFGPGTRLTVT.

This chain's CDR3 is CASSEGKEEPGEQYF. Written as DNA, the CDR3 is TGTGCCAGCAGTGAAGGGAAGGAAGAGCCGGGCGAGCAGTACTTC. The J gene is TRBJ2-7, the V gene TRBV25-1, with D hard to call. V lost 2 bases, J lost 6 bases, and 17 bases lay in between. CDR1 and CDR2 from the germline V gene are MGHDK and SYGVNS. This CDR3 spans 15 amino acids.